This TCR beta chain was identified in a study of cytomegalovirus exposure and HLA in healthy donors (dated by TCRdb to the late 2010s). With regard to the full study: An earlier analysis of roughly 610 of the donors reported 276 Gb of sequence data and 117 million unique TCR beta sequences obtained from roughly 170 million T cells. Roughly 300 gigabases of sequencing data and around 87 million unique TCR sequences were included in an early release covering several hundred HLA-typed donors. The genetic ancestry cluster associated with self-reported Caucasian donors included about four fifths of the roughly 380 genotyped donors. The study aimed to test whether signatures of past pathogen exposure could be identified by cataloging public T cell receptors. The study profiled the T cell repertoires of approximately 700 subjects by immunosequencing and related them to cytomegalovirus serostatus. Besides the first cohort of some 670 subjects, a separate validation cohort made up of 120 or so different subjects was used. To predict cytomegalovirus infection status, the study combined high-throughput TCR immunosequencing, statistical association of individual TCRs with disease status, and machine learning. A later analysis re-examined previously published TCR beta repertoires from roughly 650 donors and added high-resolution HLA genotyping to investigate patterns of TCR occurrence. Rather than drawing on any new phenotypic data, the later analysis identified candidate immune exposures from TCR beta sequences and the way those sequences occurred across donors. An earlier analysis of some 500 of the donors applied high-throughput TCR beta sequencing to assess whether each TCR beta V gene segment acted as functional or pseudogenic. Alongside the repertoire data, information on donor age, sex, ethnicity and CMV serostatus was compiled. A later genetic analysis used genome-wide SNP genotypes for about 60% of the roughly 670 donors, treating that subset as a discovery cohort. Every discovery cohort repertoire had been produced on one sequencing platform. Both class I and class II loci were covered by HLA typing, at four-digit resolution. The number of typed donors differed by locus: about 620-640 for A, B, C, DRB1 and DQB1; approximately 520 for DQA1; 606 for DPA1; and roughly 490 for DPB1. Four to six DR-DQ haplotypes were handled as single units for association and clustering, since linkage in the cohort was strong. On average, 235,054 unique TCR beta nucleotide sequences were sequenced per donor among a few hundred genotyped donors of the cohort, with approximately 18% of those sequences being non-productive.

The cohort comprised more than 550 healthy bone marrow donors. All cohort members were sampled while nominally healthy, although unrecorded immune exposures were likely present. The donor was CMV seronegative and was included in the group of under 450 seronegative cohort members. Each donor provided a peripheral blood sample, and peripheral blood mononuclear cells were used for TCR beta sequencing. Genomic DNA was extracted from the blood cell samples with the Qiagen DNeasy Blood Extraction Kit. Libraries came from the immunoSEQ multiplex PCR assay. For the multiplex PCR, a mixture combining 60 forward primers for TCR Vbeta segments and 13 reverse primers for TCR Jbeta segments was used. The CDR3 region of rearranged TCR beta genes was amplified from genomic DNA with a multiplex PCR assay. The amplified TCR beta libraries were sequenced on the Illumina HiSeq System as 87-base-pair reads. In the paper's pipeline: A later analysis tallied 70 million to 100 million unique TCR beta chains across the 666 repertoires, and around 10 million of those chains were shared by two or more donors. Raw reads were error-corrected and collapsed into unique sequences by a nearest-neighbor algorithm in which closely related sequences were merged to remove PCR and sequencing errors. Alignment of CDR3 sequences to IMGT reference sequences was used to assign V, D and J gene segments. For a sequence to be retained, a match of at least six nucleotides to both a V gene segment and a J gene segment was required. A rearrangement counted as productive if the CDR3 had no stop codons and remained in frame with V and J, and every other rearrangement counted as non-productive. CDR3 was defined according to IMGT convention as the region running from the second conserved V-encoded cysteine to the conserved J-encoded phenylalanine. Sequences without an unambiguous match to a single V gene segment were excluded from the earlier analysis of about 640 of the donors. In an earlier analysis of a few hundred of the donors, V segments were called functional above 56.7% productive rearrangements and were called segregating when the between-donor standard deviation exceeded 5%. A statistical classification framework was built for diagnosing cytomegalovirus status from the catalog of TCR beta chain sequences. A later analysis assigned V and J genes by comparing TCR nucleotide sequences with IMGT/GENE-DB human TR gene sequences. A later analysis assigned CDR3 sequences and most-parsimonious VDJ recombination scenarios with the TCRdist pipeline. In a later analysis, each TCR beta chain was defined by its CDR3 amino acid sequence together with its V-gene family, and reads without a unique V-gene family were excluded. A later analysis removed 592 highly shared, low-generation-probability nucleotide sequences to deal with suspected cross-contamination and a sequencing artifact. A later analysis calculated a clonal expansion index for each public chain from normalized within-repertoire ranks of inferred template counts. A later analysis computed generation probabilities with a VDJ recombination model fitted to out-of-frame rearrangements, and checked the results against IGoR. In a later analysis, TCR-TCR, TCR-HLA and TCR-CMV co-occurrence was scored with hypergeometric tests, and a repertoire-size bias correction was applied to TCR pairs. In a later analysis, false discovery rates were estimated by permuting HLA or CMV assignments 20 times. A later analysis grouped co-occurring TCRs with DBSCAN, adding TCRdist sequence similarity when clustering within HLA-allele-positive subsets. Co-occurrence clustering excluded repertoires with fewer than 30,000 or more than 120,000 public chains, plus five with anomalous nucleotide sharing. Drawn from immuneACCESS, this table holds only the in-frame rearrangements with V and J called that TCRdb kept. Clones are partly lost; checked studies trace under half to an unresolved V gene and leave the rest unexplained. V and J calls and clone size are given by that table; D and trimming were obtained from the DNA. This sample holds more than 95,000 clones; 60% to 80% were observed only once. More than 2.5% of the sample is held by the ten biggest clonotypes.

With regard to this clone: It has no known antigen specificity. No quality values exist for individual bases; no much larger clone is one base distant.

Reading from cysteine to phenylalanine, the CDR3 counts 17 amino acids. Here the CDR3 DNA is all that survives: 51 bases in frame from base 1. Here V drops 5 bases and J drops 3 bases, and the junction holds 7 bases not matched to any gene. CDR1 and CDR2, per the germline V gene, are SGHTA and FQGNSA. What the work shows at the level of the full study, not this receptor alone: In the study, 164 TCR beta chains were listed as associated with cytomegalovirus. Linkage disequilibrium might explain the correlated functional status among segregating V segments, but an unknown experimental factor could not be ruled out. In this cohort, only TCR beta chains were sequenced, and detectable features were limited by the absence of alpha or paired-chain data. A later analysis found that HLA-associated TCR beta chains were more clonally expanded and had lower generation probabilities than equally common non-associated chains. A further reported finding was that TCR beta sequences accurately predicted the HLA-A and HLA-B alleles for most subjects in the first cohort. It was suggested by the authors that the approach could potentially be generalized to other disease states and immunological phenotypes. The classifier was reported to diagnose cytomegalovirus status with high specificity and sensitivity in both the original and validation cohorts. In an earlier analysis of about 540 of the donors, most TCR beta V segments were observed in productive rearrangements about 90% or about 30% of the time, broadly matching IMGT annotations. Because HLA typing was unavailable for some donors at each locus, only the typed subset was used in association tests. A later analysis found that TCR association rates varied across HLA loci, with DRB1 alleles showing the most associated TCRs and HLA-C alleles the fewest. Some IMGT-functional V segments, including TRBV6-2 and TRBV6-3, could not be told apart with the 87-base-pair reads, so those segments were excluded. A later analysis found that most CMV-associated TCR beta chains appeared HLA-restricted, with HLA associations seemingly driven largely by CMV exposure. When HLA alleles, especially DR and DQ, strongly co-occurred, attributing TCR associations to individual alleles was difficult. For the cohort, immune exposure information was limited to CMV serostatus. A later analysis associated 16,951 TCR beta sequences with specific HLA alleles at a false discovery rate of 0.05. An association between a missense DCLRE1C variant and V-gene and J-gene trimming of TCR beta chains was found in a later genetic analysis and replicated in an independent cohort. Most TCR sequences were seen in very few donors, while some public TCRs were found in many individuals. A later analysis reported that several top co-occurrence clusters appeared linked to parvovirus B19, influenza, CMV and Epstein-Barr virus. Roughly uniform sequencing depth across donors was assumed in presence/absence analyses, although this assumption may not hold. A cluster of highly shared sequence variants was judged likely to represent a technical artifact of the sequencing pipeline. Three of the identified cytomegalovirus-associated TCR beta chains were confirmed in vitro to be specific for cytomegalovirus antigens. A later genetic analysis reported fewer N-insertions in productive TCRs among donors in an Asian-associated ancestry cluster than the roughly 690-donor mean. About 15 rarely observed V segments, including chromosome 9 orphons, were excluded from the earlier analysis of some 590 of the donors because counts were too low.

The specimen sequenced was PBMCs. This sequence uses TRBV7-2 and TRBJ1-6; 10 bases in the junction line up with TRBD1. This TCR was sampled from a man between 25 and 39 years old in good health and CMV-seronegative. The CDR3 reads CASSPPGQGYYNSPLHF. Here is the DNA: TGTGCCAGCAGCCCTCCGGGACAGGGGTACTATAATTCACCCCTCCACTTT.